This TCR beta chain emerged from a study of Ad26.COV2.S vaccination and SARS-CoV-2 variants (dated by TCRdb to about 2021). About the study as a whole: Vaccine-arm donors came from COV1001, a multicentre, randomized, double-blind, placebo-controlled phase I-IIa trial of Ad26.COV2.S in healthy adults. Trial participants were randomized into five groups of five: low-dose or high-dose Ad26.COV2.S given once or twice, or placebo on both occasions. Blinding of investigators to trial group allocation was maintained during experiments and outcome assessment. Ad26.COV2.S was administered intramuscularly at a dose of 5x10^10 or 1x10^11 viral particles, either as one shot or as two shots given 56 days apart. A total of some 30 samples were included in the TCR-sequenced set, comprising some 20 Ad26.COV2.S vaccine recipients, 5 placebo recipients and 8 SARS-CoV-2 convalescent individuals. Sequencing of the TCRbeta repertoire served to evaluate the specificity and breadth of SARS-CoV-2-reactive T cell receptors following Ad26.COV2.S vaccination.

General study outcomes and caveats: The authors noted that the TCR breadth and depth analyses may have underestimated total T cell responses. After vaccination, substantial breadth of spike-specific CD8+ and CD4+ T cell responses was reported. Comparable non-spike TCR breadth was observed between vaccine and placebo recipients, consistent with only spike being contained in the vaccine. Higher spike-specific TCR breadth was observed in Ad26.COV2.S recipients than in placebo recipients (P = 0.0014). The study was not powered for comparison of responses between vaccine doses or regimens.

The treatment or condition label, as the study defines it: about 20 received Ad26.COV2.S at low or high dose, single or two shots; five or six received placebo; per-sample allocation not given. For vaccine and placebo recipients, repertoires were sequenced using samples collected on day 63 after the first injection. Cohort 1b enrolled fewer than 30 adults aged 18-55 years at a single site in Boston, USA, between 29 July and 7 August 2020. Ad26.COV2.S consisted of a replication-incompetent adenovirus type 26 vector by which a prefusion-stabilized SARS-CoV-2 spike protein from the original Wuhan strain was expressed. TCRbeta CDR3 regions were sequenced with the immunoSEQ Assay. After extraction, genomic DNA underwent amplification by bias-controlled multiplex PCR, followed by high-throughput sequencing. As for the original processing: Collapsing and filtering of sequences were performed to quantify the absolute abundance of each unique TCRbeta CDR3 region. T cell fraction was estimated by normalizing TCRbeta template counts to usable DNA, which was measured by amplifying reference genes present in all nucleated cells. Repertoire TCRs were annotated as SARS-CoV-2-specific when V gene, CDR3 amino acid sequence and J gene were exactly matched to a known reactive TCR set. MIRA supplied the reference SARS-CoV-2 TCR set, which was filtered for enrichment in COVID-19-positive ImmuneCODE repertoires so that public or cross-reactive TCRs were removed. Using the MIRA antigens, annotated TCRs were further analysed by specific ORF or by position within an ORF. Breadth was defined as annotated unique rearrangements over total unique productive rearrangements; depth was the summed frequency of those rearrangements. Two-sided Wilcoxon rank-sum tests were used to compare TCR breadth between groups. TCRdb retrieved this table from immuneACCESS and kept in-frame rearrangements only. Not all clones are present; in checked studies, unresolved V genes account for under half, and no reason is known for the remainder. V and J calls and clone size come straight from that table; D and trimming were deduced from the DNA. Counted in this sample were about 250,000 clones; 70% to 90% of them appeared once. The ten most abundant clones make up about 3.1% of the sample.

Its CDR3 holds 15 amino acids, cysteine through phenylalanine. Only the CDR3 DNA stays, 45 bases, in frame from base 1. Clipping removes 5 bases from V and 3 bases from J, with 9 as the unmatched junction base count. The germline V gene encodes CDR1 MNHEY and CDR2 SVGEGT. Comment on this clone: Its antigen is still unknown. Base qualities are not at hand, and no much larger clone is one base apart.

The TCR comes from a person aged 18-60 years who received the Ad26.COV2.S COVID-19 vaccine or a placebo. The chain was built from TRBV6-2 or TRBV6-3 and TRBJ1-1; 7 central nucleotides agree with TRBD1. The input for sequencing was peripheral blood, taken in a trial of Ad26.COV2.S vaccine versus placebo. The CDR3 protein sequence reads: CASSHLRGMDTEAFF. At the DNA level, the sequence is TGTGCCAGCAGTCACCTCAGGGGGATGGACACTGAAGCTTTCTTT.